This is a list of T cell receptor beta chains from one sample in a study of identical twins. MiXCR, run by TCRdb on the 5' RACE reads, gives a single entry per CDR3 protein. The table lists 450,000 to 650,000 distinct CDR3 sequences, roughly 15% of them singletons. A further study also used this sample, focusing on yellow fever vaccine responses in identical twins.

The sequenced sample consisted of CD4+ T cells sorted from blood. The receptors originated from a woman aged 18-35 years in good health. Both conserved end residues are part of each CDR3. The D gene is left open where the match is weak. A clone size is listed for some rows: how often the clone was seen (once, few, many), or a class if it is expanded.

V	size	D	J	CDR3	DNA
TRBV6-2/TRBV6-3	many	TRBD1	TRBJ1-5	CASRNRGRDSNQPQHF	TGTGCCAGCAGAAACAGGGGGAGGGATAGCAATCAGCCCCAGCATTTT
TRBV7-9	few	TRBD1	TRBJ2-5	CASSWDRGQETQYF	TGTGCCAGCAGCTGGGACAGGGGGCAAGAGACCCAGTACTTC
TRBV5-6	many	NA	TRBJ2-1	CASSLPLSSHNEQFF	TGTGCCAGCAGCCTCCCTCTGAGCAGCCACAATGAGCAGTTCTTC
TRBV20-1	few	TRBD1	TRBJ2-2	CSARQDRGLYLTGELFF	TGCAGTGCTCGACAGGACAGGGGGCTTTATTTGACCGGGGAGCTGTTTTTT
TRBV7-8	few	NA	TRBJ2-1	CASSLKTFSSSYNEQFF	TGTGCCAGCAGCTTAAAGACATTCTCGAGCTCCTACAATGAGCAGTTCTTC
TRBV12-5	NA	TRBD2	TRBJ2-1	CASGLRTSDDNEQFF	TGTGCTAGTGGTCTCAGGACTAGCGACGACAATGAGCAGTTCTTC
TRBV12-3/TRBV12-4	many	NA	TRBJ1-5	CASSFGLPGNQPQHF	TGTGCCAGCAGTTTTGGCCTACCGGGCAATCAGCCCCAGCATTTT
TRBV11-2	NA	NA	TRBJ2-1	CASSFERHKQFF	TGTGCCAGCAGCTTTGAGCGGCATAAGCAGTTCTTC
TRBV6-1	few	TRBD2	TRBJ2-7	CASSEQLAGHYEQYF	TGTGCCAGCAGTGAACAACTAGCGGGGCACTACGAGCAGTACTTC
TRBV6-5	NA	NA	TRBJ1-3	CASSYAAQTGNTIYF	TGTGCCAGCAGTTATGCGGCACAGACGGGAAACACCATATATTTT
TRBV12-3/TRBV12-4	NA	NA	TRBJ1-1	CASSFGRYLDTEAFF	TGTGCCAGCAGTTTTGGCAGGTACCTTGACACTGAAGCTTTCTTT
TRBV20-1	few	TRBD2	TRBJ2-1	CCARDKLSSGSNEQFF	TGCTGTGCTAGAGATAAGTTGTCTAGCGGGAGCAATGAGCAGTTCTTC
TRBV4-2	NA	TRBD1	TRBJ2-7	CASSASGQGSYEQYF	TGTGCCAGCAGCGCCTCAGGACAGGGTTCCTACGAGCAGTACTTC
TRBV28	few	TRBD1	TRBJ2-5	CASSKGQGLQQETQYF	TGTGCCAGCAGTAAAGGACAGGGGCTCCAACAAGAGACCCAGTACTTC
TRBV29-1	few	TRBD1	TRBJ2-7	CSAQGDRVDEQYF	TGCAGCGCCCAGGGGGACAGGGTGGACGAGCAGTACTTC
TRBV10-3	few	NA	TRBJ1-2	CAIYPGGFDGYTF	TGTGCCATTTATCCGGGAGGGTTTGATGGCTACACCTTC
TRBV24-1	NA	NA	TRBJ2-1	CATSDSRPLGLYNEQFF	TGTGCCACCAGTGATTCCCGCCCCCTCGGTTTGTACAATGAGCAGTTCTTC
TRBV25-1	few	NA	TRBJ2-1	CASSERTYSYNEQFF	TGTGCCAGTTCGGAGCGGACCTACTCCTACAATGAGCAGTTCTTC
TRBV10-3	few	TRBD1	TRBJ1-4	CAISDGQGREKLFF	TGTGCCATCAGTGACGGACAGGGCCGCGAAAAACTGTTTTTT
TRBV20-1	NA	NA	TRBJ2-5	CSARVQGWYQETQYF	TGCAGTGCTAGAGTGCAGGGCTGGTACCAAGAGACCCAGTACTTC
TRBV13	NA	TRBD2	TRBJ2-2	CASSMRLAGDPELFF	TGTGCCAGCAGCATGAGACTAGCGGGAGACCCAGAGCTGTTTTTT
TRBV12-3/TRBV12-4	NA	TRBD1	TRBJ1-1	CASSSGGSTEAFF	TGTGCCAGCAGTTCAGGGGGTTCCACTGAAGCTTTCTTT
TRBV5-6	NA	NA	TRBJ2-5	CASSYIVVETQYF	TGTGCCAGCAGCTATATAGTAGTAGAGACCCAGTACTTC
TRBV20-1	NA	NA	TRBJ1-2	CSARAITGNDGYTF	TGCAGTGCTAGAGCTATTACAGGGAATGATGGCTACACCTTC
TRBV5-1	NA	NA	TRBJ2-5	CASSPQAGGQETQYF	TGCGCCAGCAGCCCACAAGCTGGCGGCCAAGAGACCCAGTACTTC
TRBV7-6	few	NA	TRBJ2-2	CASSLMQGSNTGELFF	TGTGCCAGCAGCTTAATGCAGGGGTCGAACACCGGGGAGCTGTTTTTT
TRBV20-1	few	TRBD2	TRBJ2-2	CSARPGLAMNTGELFF	TGCAGTGCTAGACCGGGACTAGCCATGAACACCGGGGAGCTGTTTTTT
TRBV20-1	NA	NA	TRBJ2-1	CSASHSGPKVNEQFF	TGCAGTGCTAGTCATAGCGGCCCTAAGGTTAATGAGCAGTTCTTC
TRBV15	few	NA	TRBJ1-1	CATSSQLNTEAFF	TGTGCCACCAGCAGTCAGCTAAACACTGAAGCTTTCTTT
TRBV6-1	few	NA	TRBJ1-5	CASPPQHSNQPQHF	TGTGCCAGCCCGCCCCAACATAGCAATCAGCCCCAGCATTTT
TRBV10-3	NA	NA	TRBJ1-3	CAISDSRVISGNTIYF	TGTGCCATCAGTGACTCGAGAGTAATTTCTGGAAACACCATATATTTT
TRBV5-1	NA	TRBD2	TRBJ2-1	CASSSSGGSSYNEQFF	TGCGCCAGCAGCTCTAGCGGGGGGAGCTCCTACAATGAGCAGTTCTTC
TRBV2	NA	NA	TRBJ2-5	CASSEAISIETQYF	TGTGCCAGCAGTGAAGCGATTAGTATAGAGACCCAGTACTTC
TRBV18	NA	TRBD2	TRBJ2-2	CASSPPSGGTNTGELFF	TGTGCCAGCTCACCACCGAGCGGGGGAACGAACACCGGGGAGCTGTTTTTT
TRBV20-1	few	NA	TRBJ2-2	CSAPGPINPNTGELFF	TGCAGTGCACCCGGGCCTATCAATCCTAACACCGGGGAGCTGTTTTTT
TRBV6-6	NA	NA	TRBJ2-7	CASSQTYYEQYF	TGTGCCAGCAGTCAGACCTACTACGAGCAGTACTTC
TRBV10-3	few	TRBD1	TRBJ1-2	CAISEGQGTNYGYTF	TGTGCCATCAGTGAAGGACAGGGGACGAACTATGGCTACACCTTC
TRBV5-1	many	TRBD2	TRBJ2-1	CASSLASGGYNEQFF	TGCGCCAGCAGCTTGGCTAGCGGGGGCTACAATGAGCAGTTCTTC
TRBV7-6	many	TRBD2	TRBJ2-3	CASSLALAGGEDTQYF	TGTGCCAGCAGCTTAGCGTTAGCGGGGGGAGAAGATACGCAGTATTTT
TRBV5-1	NA	TRBD1	TRBJ1-6	CASSGDSSSPLHF	TGCGCCAGCAGCGGGGACAGCAGTTCACCCCTCCACTTT
TRBV5-1	few	NA	TRBJ2-2	CASSFGGSKNTGELFF	TGCGCCAGCAGCTTCGGGGGCAGTAAGAACACCGGGGAGCTGTTTTTT